This T cell receptor beta chain was retrieved from a study of shared clonotypes between healthy human individuals. To note about this clone: This CDR3 is also generated by other DNA sequences in the sample.

Per sorted-subset replicate PCR, input was 150 to 250 ng DNA, representing about 29,000 T cell genomes. TCRdb's table, derived via immunoSEQ multiplex PCR, lists solely in-frame clones and lacks some. The sample has some 2.3 million clones, more than 85% seen once. The CDR3 loop spans 16 amino acids. V was clipped by 4 bases and J by 9 bases; unmatched bases: 10. Germline V gives CDR1 SGDLS, CDR2 YYNGEE. The specimen was naive CD4+ T cells from PBMCs. Subset described: CD45RA+ positively selected. The source of this sequence is a young man in good health. Some clones in this sample may be carry-over from other donors' samples. This chain connects TRBV9 to TRBJ2-1; 13 bases are shared with TRBD2. The CDR3 DNA reads as TGTGCCAGCAGCCCACTCGGACTAGCGGGAGTCAGTGAGCAGTTCTTC. Its protein is CASSPLGLAGVSEQFF.